This T cell receptor beta chain is drawn from a study of CD8+ T cells in alopecia areata. For the study at large: The drug, oral tofacitinib, was given to treated patients at 5 to 10 mg twice daily. The share of scalp area affected provided the severity score for treated patients. Study-level points and caveats: The study also sequences resident alphabeta T cells of normal skin in scalp samples.

This clone came up a few times. Its matching antigen is unknown. Regarding treatment: oral pan-JAK inhibitor, 5-10 mg twice daily. From alopecia areata patients, lesional scalp punch biopsies and peripheral blood were collected. This CDR3 contains 15 residues. Trimming cost V 6 bases and J 2 bases; bases outside gene matches: 7. Per germline, CDR1 SGHTS and CDR2 YDEGEE. Extracted RNA was reverse transcribed into cDNA, the sequencing template. Assay: immunoSEQ multiplex PCR; the TCRdb copy retains only in-frame clones and omits some. The data contain about 140,000 clones, around 82% of them singletons. The rearrangement uses TRBV5-8 and TRBJ2-3, with 9 bases matching TRBD2. Sequencing used CD8+ T cells sorted from blood, obtained at week 4, from a patient treated with tofacitinib. The clonotype was recovered from a human donor with alopecia areata. CDR3 DNA: TGTGCCAGCACCTTAGCGGGGGACCACACAGATACGCAGTATTTT. This encodes CASTLAGDHTDTQYF.